This TCR beta chain was recovered during a study of blood T cell repertoires in COVID-19. Study information: There were acute and convalescent COVID-19 samples, and they came from the United States, Italy and Spain.

J was trimmed by 9 bases and V by 3 bases; bases with no gene match: 15. This CDR3 region has 16 residues. Germline lookup yields CDR1 SGHRS and CDR2 YFSETQ. This clone was seen only once. This study enrolled people aged roughly 18 to 89 from about two dozen US geographic areas. Which cohort a participant joined came from the clinical history participants gave. Source study methods: How many nucleated cells were present was estimated from reference gene primer amplification. Repertoires were generated with immunoSEQ multiplex PCR, while TCRdb's copy carries only in-frame clones and drops some. That table furnishes V, J and clone size, whereas the DNA furnished D and trimming. The repertoire holds 270,000 or so clones, with 88% as singletons.

The sequenced sample was PBMCs or T cells enriched from blood (not recorded which). The source is a middle-aged woman with acute COVID-19. The chain carries TRBV5-1 and TRBJ2-1; 7 bases map to TRBD2. CDR3 sequence (DNA): TGCGCCAGCAGCTCGGGGGTCCCGGGAGGATGGGTTGAGCAGTTCTTC. It translates to CASSSGVPGGWVEQFF.